The 8 T cell receptor beta chains below all came from one sample that was sequenced in a study of blood T cell repertoires in COVID-19. Assay used: immunoSEQ multiplex PCR; TCRdb lists only in-frame clones, some missing. The table includes about 240,000 clones, around nine tenths detected once. The source material was peripheral blood. Receptors were obtained from a woman aged 70-85 years with active or convalescent COVID-19.

The chain carries TRBV15 and TRBJ2-7, with 10 bases identical to TRBD1. Per germline, CDR1 LNHNV and CDR2 YYDKDF (reference sequence). The CDR3 is 16 residues long. The V gene end was trimmed by 0 bases and the J gene end by 0 bases; junction bases not matched to a gene: 2. CDR3 DNA sequence: TGTGCCACCAGCAGAGATCGACAGGGGGCCTCCTACGAGCAGTACTTC. It translates to CATSRDRQGASYEQYF.

This clone came up once. The chain joins TRBV2 to TRBJ2-5; D remains unclear. The length of the CDR3 is 13 residues. The V end was cut by 2 bases, the J end by 8 bases, with 12 bases between. Germline-derived CDR1 and CDR2 are SNHLY and FYNNEI. The CDR3 protein is CASSENGGYTQYF. The DNA of the CDR3 is TGTGCCAGCAGTGAAAACGGCGGATATACCCAGTACTTC.

The J gene is TRBJ1-1, the V gene TRBV16, with D possibly being TRBD1 (6 bases). V lost 4 bases and J 8 bases, leaving 14 bases between the germline ends. This CDR3 has 13 residues. CDR1 and CDR2 from the germline V gene are KGHSY and FQNENV. CDR3 region: CASSLRGAGEAFF. The DNA for the CDR3 is TGTGCCAGCAGCCTTCGGGGGGCCGGAGAAGCTTTCTTT.

This clone was seen only once. The chain links TRBV9 to TRBJ1-3, with D possibly matching TRBD1 (5 bases). Trimming pared 4 bases from V and 4 bases from J, leaving 12 bases between. The CDR3 runs 14 residues. Germline V gene lookup returns CDR1 SGDLS and CDR2 YYNGEE. CDR3 loop: CASSSTGKGNTIYF. In nucleotides, the CDR3 is TGTGCCAGCAGCTCCACAGGAAAGGGAAACACCATATATTTT.

The V call is TRBV10-3, the J call TRBJ1-4, with D possibly TRBD1 on 5 matching bases. The CDR3 is made up of 15 amino acids. The V end lost 2 bases, the J end lost 4 bases, and 11 bases lay between the germline ends. Germline CDR1 is ENHRY and CDR2 is SYGVKD. CDR3 region: CAISEGGSDNEKLFF. The CDR3, as DNA: TGTGCCATCAGTGAGGGGGGGTCCGATAATGAAAAACTGTTTTTT.

This chain links TRBV6-2 or TRBV6-3 with TRBJ2-1; no definite D call. Germline V CDR1 and CDR2: MNHEY, SVGEGT. Trimming took off 2 bases at V and 8 bases at J, with 10 bases between the two ends. This CDR3 comprises 13 residues. The DNA of the CDR3 is TGTGCCAGCAGTTACGCGTCGAATTATGAGCAGTTCTTC. Translating gives CASSYASNYEQFF.

This clone showed up just once. This rearrangement joins TRBV18 to TRBJ1-1, with TRBD1 matching over 8 bases. This CDR3 comprises 16 residues. CDR1 and CDR2 (germline): KGHSH, LQKENI. The ends lost 5 bases at V and 1 base at J; junction bases unmatched: 9. The CDR3 bases are TGTGCCAGCTCAACGACAGGGGCCAGCCCGAACACTGAAGCTTTCTTT. As protein: CASSTTGASPNTEAFF.

Here the CDR3 reads CASSQGTTTNEKLFF. As DNA, the CDR3 is TGTGCCAGCAGCCAAGGGACAACAACTAATGAAAAACTGTTTTTT. The chain employs TRBV14 and TRBJ1-4; perhaps TRBD1 as D (5 bases). Trimming shortened V by 1 base and J by 0 bases, and 6 bases separated the two germline ends. This CDR3 contains 15 residues. Germline CDR1 is SGHDN and CDR2 is FVKESK. The full variable domain, in which reference TRBV14 and TRBJ1-4 provide the parts outside the CDR3, is EAGVTQFPSHSVIEKGQTVTLRCDPISGHDNLYWYRRVMGKEIKFLLHFVKESKQDESGMPNNRFLAERTGGTYSTLKVQPAELEDSGVYFCASSQGTTTNEKLFFGSGTQLSVL.